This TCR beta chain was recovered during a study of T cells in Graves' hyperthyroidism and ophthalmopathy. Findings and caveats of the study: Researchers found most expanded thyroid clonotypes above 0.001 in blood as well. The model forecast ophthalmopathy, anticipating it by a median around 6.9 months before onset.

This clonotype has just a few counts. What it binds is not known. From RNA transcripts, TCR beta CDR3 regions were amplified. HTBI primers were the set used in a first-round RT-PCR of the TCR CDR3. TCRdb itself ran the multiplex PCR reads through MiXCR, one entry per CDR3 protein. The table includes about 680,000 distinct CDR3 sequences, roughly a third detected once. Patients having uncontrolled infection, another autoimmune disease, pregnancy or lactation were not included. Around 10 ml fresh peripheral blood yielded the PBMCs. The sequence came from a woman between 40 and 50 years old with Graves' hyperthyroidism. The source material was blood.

CDR3 nucleotide sequence: TGTGCCAGCAGTTTCGGGCAGCTTGGGAGGGAGACCCAGTACTTC. This codes for CASSFGQLGRETQYF. V is TRBV2 and J is TRBJ2-5; a possible D gene is TRBD2 (6 bases). Per germline, CDR1 SNHLY and CDR2 FYNNEI. This CDR3 is 15 amino acids long. V shed 5 bases and J shed 5 bases, with 18 bases lying between them.